The 10 T cell receptor beta chains presented below share a single source sample, sequenced in a study of blood T cell repertoires in COVID-19. The protocol was immunoSEQ multiplex PCR, while the TCRdb copy is restricted to in-frame clones and leaves out a portion. The sample carries around 95,000 clones, about 85% recorded once. What was sequenced was peripheral blood. All receptors come from a human donor in a cohort sampled during active COVID-19.

The V and J genes are TRBV30 and TRBJ1-1; D unresolved. The V end lost 3 bases, the J end lost 8 bases, and 7 bases lay between the germline ends. Germline V gene sequence: CDR1 GTSNPN, CDR2 SVGIG (reference sequence). This CDR3 is 10 amino acids long. CDR3 region: CAWRATEAFF. CDR3 nucleotide sequence: TGTGCCTGGAGGGCGACAGAAGCTTTCTTT.

The chain combines TRBV28 with TRBJ2-3; possible D gene TRBD1, 6 bases. The CDR3 covers 13 residues. The V end was cut by 9 bases, the J end by 4 bases, with 14 bases between. The germline CDR1 and CDR2 sequences are MDHEN and SYDVKM. CDR3 protein: CASTTGNSDTQYF. CDR3 nucleotide sequence: TGTGCCAGTACAACAGGGAACTCAGATACGCAGTATTTT.

The gene calls are TRBV9 and TRBJ2-1; 12 nucleotides agree with TRBD2. The CDR3 is 15 amino acids. Germline-derived CDR1 and CDR2 are SGDLS and YYNGEE. Trimming removed 3 bases from V and 10 bases from J; junction bases left unmatched: 8. In nucleotides, the CDR3 is TGTGCCAGCAGCGCTACTAGCGGGGGGCGGGGAGAGCAGTTCTTC. This gives the protein CASSATSGGRGEQFF.

This clone showed up just a few times. DNA of the CDR3: TGTGCCAGCAGCTTAGGCACAGGGAGACAGCCCCAGCATTTT. Residues: CASSLGTGRQPQHF. J is TRBJ1-5 and V is TRBV7-6; possible D gene TRBD1, 6 bases. Per germline, CDR1 SGHVS and CDR2 FNYEAQ. The CDR3 covers 14 residues. V was trimmed by 1 base and J by 7 bases, leaving 11 bases between them.

V gene TRBV27 combines with J gene TRBJ2-6; D is unresolved. The CDR3 loop spans 15 amino acids. Germline V gene lookup returns CDR1 MNHEY and CDR2 SMNVEV (reference sequence). The V end was cut by 4 bases, the J end by 0 bases, with 7 bases between. CDR3: CASSSLLSGANVLTF. Here the CDR3 DNA reads TGTGCCAGCAGTTCCCTCCTCTCTGGGGCCAACGTCCTGACTTTC.

This sequence joins TRBV6-2 or TRBV6-3 and TRBJ2-5, with 7 positions matching TRBD1. The CDR3 has 15 residues. The germline V gene encodes CDR1 MNHEY and CDR2 SVGEGT. J gave up 2 bases and V 4 bases, and 7 bases lay outside the gene matches. CDR3 residues: CASSSPGTAQETQYF. DNA of the CDR3: TGTGCCAGCAGTTCCCCTGGGACAGCACAAGAGACCCAGTACTTC.

The chain carries TRBV5-8 and TRBJ2-7; 7 nucleotides align to TRBD2. The CDR3 is 16 amino acids. The germline V gene encodes CDR1 SGHTS and CDR2 YDEGEE. The J segment lost 3 bases and the V segment lost 0 bases, leaving 9 bases of the junction unmatched. The CDR3 nucleotides are TGTGCCAGCAGCTTGGGGCCTAGCGGAGGCGGCTACGAGCAGTACTTC. It yields the protein CASSLGPSGGGYEQYF.

The rearrangement links TRBV29-1 to TRBJ1-2; maybe TRBD1 (6 bases). This CDR3 has 14 amino acids. The V gene's germline CDR1 is SQVTM and CDR2 ANQGSEA. Trimming took 4 bases from V and 8 from J, leaving 20 bases between them. The CDR3 here is CSVGSAGDLRGYTF. The CDR3 DNA reads TGCAGCGTTGGATCGGCAGGGGATTTACGGGGCTACACCTTC.

CDR3 protein: CASSYSRRQPGNYGYTF. In DNA form, the CDR3 reads TGTGCCAGCAGTTACTCCCGAAGACAGCCCGGTAACTATGGCTACACCTTC. The gene calls are TRBV6-2 or TRBV6-3 and TRBJ1-2; D perhaps matches TRBD1 (5 bases). V was cut by 0 bases and J by 1 base, with 15 bases left in between. Germline V gene data show CDR1 as MNHEY and CDR2 as SVGEGT. This CDR3 contains 17 residues.

This clone was recorded only once. This rearrangement joins TRBV7-2 to TRBJ2-7; D perhaps matches TRBD1 (5 bases). Germline CDR1 reads SGHTA; CDR2 reads FQGNSA. The CDR3 extends over 13 amino acids. Between the trimmed V and J ends, which lost 6 bases and 0 bases, there was a span of 9 bases. The CDR3 is CASSRGSSYEQYF. CDR3 nucleotide sequence: TGTGCCAGCAGTAGGGGCAGCTCCTACGAGCAGTACTTC.